This T cell receptor (beta chain) was sequenced in a study of T cells in localized non-small cell lung cancer. The method was immunoSEQ multiplex PCR; TCRdb's version includes in-frame clones alone and lacks a portion of them. The sample yields 75,000 to 80,000 clones, about 88% seen once. The CDR3 consists of 16 residues. The V gene lost 1 base and the J gene lost 0 bases, with 10 bases spanning the gap. Germline V gene lookup returns CDR1 SGHVS and CDR2 FNYEAQ. The clonotype comes from a woman between 35 and 75 years old with stage I squamous cell lung carcinoma. V gene TRBV7-6 combines with J gene TRBJ1-3, with no clear D. The material was peripheral blood, obtained before any cancer treatment. The DNA for the CDR3 is TGTGCCAGCAGCTTAGGAGGCCTGGGCTCTGGAAACACCATATATTTT. It is translated as CASSLGGLGSGNTIYF.